Given below is one T cell receptor beta chain in context. A read error may account for a junction end that differs from germline. The sample is drawn from a study of Graves' ophthalmopathy and Graves' hyperthyroidism. This CDR3 is 21 amino acids long. Per the germline V gene, CDR1 is LGHNA and CDR2 is YNFKEQ. Amplification of TCR beta CDR3 regions used RNA transcripts. RT-PCR was first run with HTBI primers, then multiplex PCR in a second round. TCRdb redid the calling of the multiplex PCR reads with MiXCR, one entry per CDR3 protein. The data show a few hundred thousand distinct CDR3 sequences, with about a sixth seen just once and roughly 2.3% held by the top ten.

The receptor's source is an adult woman with stable Graves' hyperthyroidism. The specimen sequenced was peripheral blood. This rearrangement joins TRBV4-2 to TRBJ2-4; no clear D gene. CDR3 loop: CASSQEWSFFLTLEAKNIKYF. The CDR3 nucleotides are TGTGCCAGCAGCCAAGAATGGAGTTTTTTCCTGACCTTAGAAGCCAAAAACATTAAGTACTTC.